The clone carrying this T cell receptor (beta chain) was counted once. The target antigen is unknown. CDR3 length: 15 amino acids. Germline CDR1 reads MNHEY; CDR2 reads SVGAGI. With 5 bases clipped from V and 7 bases from J, the junction kept 7 bases outside the gene matches. Terminally differentiated effector memory CD45RA+ cells were left out of the naive CD8 fraction, which was CD45RO-negative and positively selected for CCR7. Each sample came from a Caucasian adult donor living in Nashville, Tennessee. The method was immunoSEQ multiplex PCR; TCRdb's version includes in-frame clones alone and lacks a portion of them. The table includes hundreds of thousands of clones, roughly 94% detected once. The data were obtained in a study of shared clonotypes between healthy human individuals. Study conclusions and caveats: Shared across a handful of donors were approximately 5% of the naive CD4 clonotypes.

Sequencing was carried out using naive CD8+ T cells sorted from blood. V and J are TRBV6-5 and TRBJ1-4, with 10 positions matching TRBD1. The clonotype was recovered from a man aged 30 to 45 in good health. This CDR3 is CASSHTGTGVEKLFF. CDR3 sequence (DNA): TGTGCCAGCAGTCACACCGGGACAGGGGTTGAAAAACTGTTTTTT.